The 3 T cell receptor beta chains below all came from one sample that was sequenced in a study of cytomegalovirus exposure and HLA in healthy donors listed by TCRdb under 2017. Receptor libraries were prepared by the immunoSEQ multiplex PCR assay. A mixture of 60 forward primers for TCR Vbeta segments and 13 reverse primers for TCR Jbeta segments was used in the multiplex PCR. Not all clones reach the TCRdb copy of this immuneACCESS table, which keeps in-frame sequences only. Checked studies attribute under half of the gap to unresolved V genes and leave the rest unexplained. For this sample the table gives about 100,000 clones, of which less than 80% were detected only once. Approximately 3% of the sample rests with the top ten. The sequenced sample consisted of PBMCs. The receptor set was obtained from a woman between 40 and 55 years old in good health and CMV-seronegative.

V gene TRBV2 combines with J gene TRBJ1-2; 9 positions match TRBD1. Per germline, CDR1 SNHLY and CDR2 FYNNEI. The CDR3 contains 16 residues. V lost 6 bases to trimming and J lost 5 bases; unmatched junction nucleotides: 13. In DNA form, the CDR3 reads TGTGCCAGCAGCCGGGGACAGGGAACTCCTTATTATGGCTACACCTTC. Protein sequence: CASSRGQGTPYYGYTF.

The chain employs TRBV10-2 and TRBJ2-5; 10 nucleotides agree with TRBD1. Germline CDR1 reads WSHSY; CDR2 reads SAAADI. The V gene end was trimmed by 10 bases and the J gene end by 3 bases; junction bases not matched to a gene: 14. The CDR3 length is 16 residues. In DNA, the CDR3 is TGCGCCACCACATTCCGGGACAGGGGACGCGAAGAGACCCAGTACTTC. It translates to CATTFRDRGREETQYF.

Here the CDR3 reads CASSGAGGHEDTQYF. CDR3 sequence (DNA): TGTGCCAGCAGCGGAGCGGGAGGCCACGAAGATACGCAGTATTTT. The chain combines TRBV11-3 with TRBJ2-3, with TRBD2 matching over 9 bases. CDR1 SGHNT and CDR2 YENEEA come from the germline V gene. The CDR3 length is 15 residues. V shed 5 bases, J shed 5 bases, and the junction held 8 bases outside the gene matches.